The 20 T cell receptor beta chains below were found in one sample sequenced in a study of T cell repertoires in cytomegalovirus infection. TCRdb reprocessed the reads with MiXCR, giving one entry per CDR3 protein. The sample consists of hundreds of thousands of distinct CDR3 sequences, about 33% of them appearing once. The antigens of these receptors remain unknown. This specimen consisted of cultured CD8+ T cells from PBMCs, obtained from culture after CMV antigen stimulation. The receptor source for this set is a human donor in good health (CMV status not recorded). Some clones in this sample may be carry-over from other donors' samples.

This clonotype was picked up a small number of times. This sequence joins TRBV19 and TRBJ2-1, with 8 bases that match TRBD2. The trim removed 7 bases at V and 5 bases at J, leaving 22 bases unmatched. The CDR3 has 19 amino acids. The germline CDR1 and CDR2 sequences are LNHDA and SQIVND (reference sequence). The CDR3 here is CASNLLAGGGRSLDNEQFF. The CDR3 coding sequence is TGTGCCAGTAACCTCCTGGCGGGGGGAGGGCGAAGCTTGGACAATGAGCAGTTCTTC.

This clonotype occurred a few times. This chain links TRBV7-2 with TRBJ1-6; D gene uncertain. This CDR3 is 17 amino acids long. The germline V gene encodes CDR1 SGHTA and CDR2 FQGNSA. The V end was cut by 0 bases, the J end by 4 bases, with 13 bases between. For the CDR3, the DNA is TGTGCCAGCAGCTTAGCGGGCAGCGGGATATATAATTCACCCCTCCACTTT. Its translation is CASSLAGSGIYNSPLHF. The full variable domain, its missing parts supplied by reference TRBV7-2 and TRBJ1-6, is GAGVSQSPSNKVTEKGKDVELRCDPISGHTALYWYRQSLGQGLEFLIYFQGNSAPDKSGLPSDRFSAERTGGSVSTLTIQRTQQEDSAVYLCASSLAGSGIYNSPLHFGNGTRLTVT.

The chain recombines TRBV28 with TRBJ2-5; D remains ambiguous. CDR3 length equals 14 residues. V was cut by 5 bases and J by 2 bases, with 12 bases left in between. Germline CDR1 is MDHEN and CDR2 is SYDVKM. Written as DNA, the CDR3 is TGTGCCAGCAGTGACTCTGCCCTACAAGAGACCCAGTACTTC. The encoded protein is CASSDSALQETQYF.

The gene calls are TRBV6-1 and TRBJ1-6; D is unresolved. Germline-derived CDR1 and CDR2 are MNHNS and SASEGT. The CDR3 has 15 amino acids. The ends were cut back, 7 bases at V and 7 bases at J, with 17 bases in the middle. The CDR3 loop is CASNLIGRRNSPLHF. The CDR3 DNA sequence: TGTGCCAGCAACCTCATCGGACGGAGGAATTCACCCCTCCACTTT.

This clonotype turned up a few times. This chain links TRBV6-2 or TRBV6-3 with TRBJ2-1; D is ambiguous. The CDR3 length is 16 residues. The ends were cut back, 7 bases at V and 5 bases at J, with 21 bases in the middle. Germline V gene data show CDR1 as MNHEY and CDR2 as SVGEGT. CDR3 region: CASTKDLSITHNEQFF. The DNA for the CDR3 is TGTGCCAGCACCAAGGATCTTAGTATCACGCACAATGAGCAGTTCTTC.

This clonotype was detected only a few times. This chain uses TRBV4-1 with TRBJ2-1; unclear D gene. The germline V gene has CDR1 MGHRA and CDR2 YSYEKL. V lost 0 bases, J lost 12 bases, and 15 bases lay in between. The CDR3 has 14 amino acids. The CDR3 spells CASSQENPLSVQFF. CDR3 nucleotide sequence: TGCGCCAGCAGCCAAGAGAACCCCCTTTCGGTGCAGTTCTTC.

The J gene is TRBJ2-7, the V gene TRBV7-8; either TRBD1 or TRBD2 may fit D (5 bases each). Germline V CDR1 and CDR2: SGHVS, FQNEAQ. The CDR3 totals 13 residues. V was pared by 6 bases and J by 6 bases, with 15 bases between. The CDR3 here is CASRSPGAGEQYF. CDR3 bases: TGTGCCAGCAGATCCCCCGGGGCGGGCGAGCAGTACTTC.

The rearrangement uses TRBV6-6 and TRBJ2-7, with 7 bases that match TRBD1. Trimming cost V 2 bases and J 2 bases; bases outside gene matches: 9. The CDR3 is 16 amino acids. The V gene's germline CDR1 is MNHNY and CDR2 SVGAGI (reference sequence). The CDR3 DNA reads as TGTGCCAGCAGTTACCGACCGACAGGGCCCCCCTACGAGCAGTACGTC. Its translation is CASSYRPTGPPYEQYV.

The gene calls are TRBV5-4 and TRBJ1-1; perhaps TRBD1 as D (5 bases). V dropped 0 bases and J dropped 7 bases, with 13 bases sitting between them. This CDR3 is 14 amino acids long. CDR1 SGHNT and CDR2 YYREEE come from the germline V gene (reference sequence). DNA for the CDR3: TGTGCCAGCAGCTTGGCCGTGGGGGAGTATGAAGCTTTCTTT. Protein sequence: CASSLAVGEYEAFF.

The rearrangement joins TRBV7-9 to TRBJ2-1; D remains unclear. Per the germline V gene, CDR1 is SEHNR and CDR2 is FQNEAQ (reference sequence). The V and J ends lost 5 bases and 8 bases respectively, with 13 bases between them. The CDR3 has 13 residues. CDR3: CASSLFEDDEQFF. The CDR3 DNA is TGTGCCAGCAGCCTCTTCGAAGACGATGAGCAGTTCTTC.

This clonotype was counted ten times or more. The chain couples TRBV7-8 to TRBJ1-1; D call uncertain. V gave up 5 bases and J gave up 7 bases, with 17 bases separating them. Germline V lookup: CDR1 SGHVS, CDR2 FQNEAQ. The CDR3 runs 14 residues. The CDR3 nucleotides are TGTGCCAGCAGCCCCCTCGGACCGGACGATGAAGCTTTCTTT. Its protein is CASSPLGPDDEAFF. The variable domain in full, with the rest retrieved from reference TRBV7-8 and TRBJ1-1, is GAGVSQSPRYKVAKRGQDVALRCDPISGHVSLFWYQQALGQGPEFLTYFQNEAQLDKSGLPSDRFFAERPEGSVSTLKIQRTQQEDSAVYLCASSPLGPDDEAFFGQGTRLTVV.

This clonotype was observed a handful of times. Relative to the germline gene, one junction end is altered; a read error may explain this. J is TRBJ2-5 and V is TRBV6-5; 10 bases fit TRBD2. The length of the CDR3 is 17 residues. Germline loops: CDR1 MNHEY, CDR2 SVGAGI. CDR3 amino acids: CASSYSGLAPRGETQYF. The CDR3 region has the DNA TGTGCCAGTAGTTACTCGGGACTAGCGCCGCGGGGAGAGACCCAGTACTTC.

This rearrangement joins TRBV6-1 to TRBJ2-1, with 9 bases that match TRBD1. Germline loops: CDR1 MNHNS, CDR2 SASEGT. V lost 7 bases, J lost 8 bases, and 6 bases stayed unmatched. The CDR3 is made up of 13 amino acids. For the CDR3, the DNA is TGTGCCAGCATACAGGGGGCGCAGGATGAGCAGTTCTTC. Protein product: CASIQGAQDEQFF.

The chain links TRBV6-2 or TRBV6-3 to TRBJ2-3; 7 bases fit TRBD1. The germline gives CDR1 MNHEY, CDR2 SVGEGT. The CDR3 consists of 13 residues. The CDR3, as DNA: TGTGGTTCTCGACAGGGTGGCACAGATACGCAGTATTTT. This sequence encodes CGSRQGGTDTQYF.

This chain links TRBV27 with TRBJ2-1; TRBD1 aligns across 9 bases. Germline-derived CDR1 and CDR2 are MNHEY and SMNVEV (reference sequence). CDR3 length: 14 amino acids. The V gene end was trimmed by 4 bases and the J gene end by 6 bases; junction bases not matched to a gene: 4. CDR3 sequence: CASSYRGRGNEQFF. The CDR3 nucleotides are TGTGCCAGCAGTTACAGGGGGCGGGGCAATGAGCAGTTCTTC.

The chain recombines TRBV10-3 with TRBJ2-7, with TRBD1 as a possible D gene (5 bases). V lost 3 bases to trimming and J lost 0 bases, with 12 bases between them. Germline V CDR1 and CDR2: ENHRY, SYGVKD. This CDR3 spans 15 amino acids. The CDR3 protein is CAISELQVNSYEQYF. The DNA of the CDR3 is TGTGCCATCAGTGAATTACAGGTAAACTCCTACGAGCAGTACTTC.

This clonotype was counted a few times. V and J are TRBV4-1 and TRBJ1-5; D perhaps matches TRBD1 (6 bases). The germline V and J ends were trimmed by 3 bases and 6 bases, with 15 bases remaining between them. CDR1 and CDR2 from the germline V gene are MGHRA and YSYEKL. CDR3 length: 15 residues. The CDR3 nucleotides are TGCGCCAGCAGCCAGATGGAGGACAGCGGTCAGCCCCAGCATTTT. Its translation: CASSQMEDSGQPQHF.

This chain joins TRBV7-6 and TRBJ1-4; the D is unclear. Germline V CDR1 and CDR2: SGHVS, FNYEAQ. V lost 5 bases, J lost 1 base, and 17 bases lay in between. The CDR3 has 17 residues. CDR3 nucleotide sequence: TGTGCCAGCAGCCCTCCGGTCGGGGTGGGAACTAATGAAAAACTGTTTTTT. Its translation is CASSPPVGVGTNEKLFF.

This clonotype showed up just a few times. The J gene is TRBJ2-2, the V gene TRBV19; D perhaps matches TRBD1 (6 bases). V dropped 8 bases and J dropped 4 bases, with 14 bases sitting between them. CDR1 and CDR2 (germline): LNHDA, SQIVND (reference sequence). The CDR3 totals 14 residues. CDR3 coding DNA: TGTGCCAGTGAATACAGGGTCTCCACCGGGGAGCTGTTTTTT. It yields the protein CASEYRVSTGELFF.

This clonotype has more than one count but fewer than ten. V and J are TRBV4-2 and TRBJ2-4; perhaps D is TRBD1 or TRBD2 (5 bases each). Germline V gene lookup returns CDR1 LGHNA and CDR2 YNFKEQ. V lost 4 bases and J 8 bases, leaving 18 bases between the germline ends. CDR3 length: 15 amino acids. The CDR3 here is CASSRSTGALDIQYF. As DNA, the CDR3 is TGTGCCAGCAGCCGCTCAACCGGGGCCTTAGACATTCAGTACTTC.